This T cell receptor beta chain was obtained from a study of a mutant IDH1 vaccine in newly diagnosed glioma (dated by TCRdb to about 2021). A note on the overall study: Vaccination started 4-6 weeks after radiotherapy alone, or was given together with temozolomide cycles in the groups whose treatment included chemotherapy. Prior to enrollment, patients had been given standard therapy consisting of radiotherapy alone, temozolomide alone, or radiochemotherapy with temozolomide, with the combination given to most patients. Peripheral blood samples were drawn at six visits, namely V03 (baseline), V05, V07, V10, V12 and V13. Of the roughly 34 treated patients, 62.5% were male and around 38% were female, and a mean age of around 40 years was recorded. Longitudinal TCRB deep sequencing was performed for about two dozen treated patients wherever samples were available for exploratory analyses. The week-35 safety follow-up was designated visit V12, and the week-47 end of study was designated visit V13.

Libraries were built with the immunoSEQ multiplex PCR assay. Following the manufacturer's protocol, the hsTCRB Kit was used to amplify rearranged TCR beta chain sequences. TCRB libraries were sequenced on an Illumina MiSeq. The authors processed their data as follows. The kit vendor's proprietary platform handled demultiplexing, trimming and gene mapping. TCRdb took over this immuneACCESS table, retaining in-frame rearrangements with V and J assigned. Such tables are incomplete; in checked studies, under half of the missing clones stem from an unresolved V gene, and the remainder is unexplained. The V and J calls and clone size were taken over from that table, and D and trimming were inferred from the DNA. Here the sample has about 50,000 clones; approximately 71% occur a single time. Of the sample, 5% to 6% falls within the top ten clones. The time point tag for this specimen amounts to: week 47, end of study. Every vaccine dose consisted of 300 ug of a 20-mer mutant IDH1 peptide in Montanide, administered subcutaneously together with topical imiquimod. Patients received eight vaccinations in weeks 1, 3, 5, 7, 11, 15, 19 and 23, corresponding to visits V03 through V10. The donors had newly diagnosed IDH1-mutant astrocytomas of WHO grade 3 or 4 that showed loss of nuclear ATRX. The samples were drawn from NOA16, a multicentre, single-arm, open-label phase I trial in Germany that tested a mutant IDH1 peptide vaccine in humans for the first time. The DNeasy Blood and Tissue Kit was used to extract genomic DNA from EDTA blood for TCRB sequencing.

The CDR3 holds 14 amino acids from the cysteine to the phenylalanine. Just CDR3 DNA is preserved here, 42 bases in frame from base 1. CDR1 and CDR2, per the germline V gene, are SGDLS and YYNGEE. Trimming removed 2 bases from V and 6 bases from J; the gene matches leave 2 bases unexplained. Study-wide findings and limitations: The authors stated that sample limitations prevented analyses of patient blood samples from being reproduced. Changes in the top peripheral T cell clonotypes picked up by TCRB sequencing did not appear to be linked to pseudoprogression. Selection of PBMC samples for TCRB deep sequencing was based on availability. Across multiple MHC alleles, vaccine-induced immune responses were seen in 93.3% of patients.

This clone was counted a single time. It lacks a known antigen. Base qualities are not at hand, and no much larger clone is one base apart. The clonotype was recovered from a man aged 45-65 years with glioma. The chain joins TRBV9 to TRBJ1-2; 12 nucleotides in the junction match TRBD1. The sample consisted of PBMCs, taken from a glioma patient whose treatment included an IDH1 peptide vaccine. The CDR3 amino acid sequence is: CASSVGTGGNGYTF. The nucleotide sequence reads TGTGCCAGCAGCGTCGGGACAGGGGGCAATGGCTACACCTTC.